Below, 11 T cell receptor beta chains from the same sample are listed, as sequenced in a study of cytomegalovirus exposure and HLA in healthy donors. Primers included in the PCR were 60 Vbeta and 13 Jbeta primers. Libraries were prepared by immunoSEQ multiplex PCR; TCRdb keeps only in-frame clonotypes and omits some of them. In the table there are about 110,000 clones, approximately 80% of which are singletons. The sequencing sample was made of PBMCs. These receptors originate from a male donor in good health and CMV-seronegative.

This rearrangement joins TRBV10-1 to TRBJ2-5; the match to TRBD2 covers 8 bases. Germline CDR1 is WNHNN and CDR2 is SYGVQD (reference sequence). The V and J ends lost 2 bases and 5 bases, in that order; junction bases with no gene match: 4. The CDR3 covers 14 residues. The DNA of the CDR3 is TGCGCCAGCAGTGAGCGGGAGGGCCCGGAGACCCAGTACTTC. Its protein product is CASSEREGPETQYF.

The J gene is TRBJ1-3, the V gene TRBV28; D is unclear. In germline, CDR1 is MDHEN, CDR2 SYDVKM. The CDR3 totals 15 residues. V was trimmed by 3 bases and J by 0 bases, leaving 9 bases between them. Written as DNA, the CDR3 is TGTGCCAGCAGTTTGGTGGGGAGCTCTGGAAACACCATATATTTT. Translating gives CASSLVGSSGNTIYF.

The V gene is TRBV2, the J gene TRBJ1-2; D not certain. CDR1 and CDR2 from the germline V gene are SNHLY and FYNNEI. Trimming took 3 bases from V and 0 from J, leaving 11 bases between them. This CDR3 region has 15 residues. The CDR3 region is CASSDWRLANYGYTF. Written as DNA, the CDR3 is TGTGCCAGCAGTGATTGGAGGTTAGCTAACTATGGCTACACCTTC.

The chain employs TRBV30 and TRBJ2-1, with 8 bases lining up with TRBD1. Looked up from germline, CDR1 is GTSNPN and CDR2 is SVGIG (reference sequence). V gave up 5 bases and J gave up 5 bases; unmatched junction bases: 5. This CDR3 region has 13 residues. CDR3 sequence (DNA): TGTGCCTGGCACTCGGGACAGGACAATGAGCAGTTCTTC. Residues: CAWHSGQDNEQFF. The variable domain in full, completed from reference TRBV30 and TRBJ2-1, reads SQTIHQWPATLVQPVGSPLSLECTVEGTSNPNLYWYRQAAGRGLQLLFYSVGIGQISSEVPQNLSASRPQDRQFILSSKKLLLSDSGFYLCAWHSGQDNEQFFGPGTRLTVL.

This rearrangement joins TRBV6-6 to TRBJ2-7; 10 bases agree with TRBD1. V was pared by 5 bases and J by 5 bases, with 12 bases of the junction left unmatched. This CDR3 spans 16 amino acids. Germline CDR1 and CDR2: MNHNY and SVGAGI (reference sequence). CDR3 amino acids: CASSLDRGRGTDEQYF. CDR3 nucleotides: TGTGCCAGCAGTCTAGACAGGGGGCGAGGTACCGACGAGCAGTACTTC.

V usage is TRBV5-1 and J usage is TRBJ1-2; TRBD1 might be the D (5 bases). The CDR3 runs to 14 residues. The V end lost 6 bases, the J end lost 5 bases, and 17 bases lay between the germline ends. Germline loops: CDR1 SGHRS, CDR2 YFSETQ. The CDR3 coding sequence is TGCGCCAGCACCCCCAACGGGGGAGTTTATGGCTACACCTTC. Protein sequence: CASTPNGGVYGYTF.

The chain joins TRBV5-1 to TRBJ1-5; D uncertain. The V end lost 1 base, the J end lost 4 bases, and 9 bases lay between the germline ends. Germline loops: CDR1 SGHRS, CDR2 YFSETQ. The CDR3 runs 14 residues. In nucleotides, the CDR3 is TGCGCCAGCAGCTTGAGCGGGGAGAATCAGCCCCAGCATTTT. The encoded protein is CASSLSGENQPQHF.

The rearrangement uses TRBV5-5 and TRBJ2-7, with a tentative D call TRBD1 (7 bases). CDR1 is SGHKS, CDR2 YYEKEE, per germline (reference sequence). Trimming pared 3 bases from V and 4 bases from J, leaving 14 bases between. The CDR3 loop spans 14 amino acids. As DNA, the CDR3 is TGTGCCAGCAGCTCTGCGGGACAGAGGTACGAGCAGTACTTC. This codes for CASSSAGQRYEQYF.

A few counts support this clone. The CDR3 region is CASSSQGETEAFF. CDR3 DNA sequence: TGCGCCAGCAGCTCGCAGGGGGAAACTGAAGCTTTCTTT. This sequence joins TRBV5-1 and TRBJ1-1; 7 bases are shared with TRBD1. Per the germline V gene, CDR1 is SGHRS and CDR2 is YFSETQ. This CDR3 spans 13 amino acids. The V gene end was trimmed by 3 bases and the J gene end by 5 bases; junction bases not matched to a gene: 4.

CDR3 sequence: CASSLEVRRSSYNEQFF. The CDR3 bases are TGTGCCAGCAGCTTAGAGGTTCGCAGGTCCTCCTACAATGAGCAGTTCTTC. The chain combines TRBV7-6 with TRBJ2-1; D gene uncertain. The CDR3 covers 17 residues. Germline values: CDR1 SGHVS, CDR2 FNYEAQ. V was pared by 1 base and J by 0 bases, with 13 bases between.

The V call is TRBV19, the J call TRBJ2-3; 10 positions match TRBD1. Germline V gene lookup returns CDR1 LNHDA and CDR2 SQIVND (reference sequence). The CDR3 runs to 16 residues. As DNA, the CDR3 is TGTGCTTCTAGCCCGGCGAGGACAGGGGGGACAGATACGCAGTATTTT. This sequence encodes CASSPARTGGTDTQYF.